This T cell receptor beta chain was sequenced for a study of CD8 T cells in ankylosing spondylitis. Findings and caveats of the study: Seven to nine highly homologous variants formed a TCR beta motif that appeared characteristic of ankylosing spondylitis blood. Matched ankylosing spondylitis synovial fluid reportedly showed significant enrichment of disease-linked clones. Previous work reported some of these motif variants in the synovial fluid and blood of reactive arthritis. Disease-linked clones bore a CD8+ phenotype and were relatively rare in peripheral blood.

This clonotype was recorded at least ten times. Its target is not known. A quantitative 5'-RACE method, one with molecular barcodes, was used to make TCR beta libraries. MiXCR, run by TCRdb on the 5' RACE reads, gives a single entry per CDR3 protein. The sample shows some 800,000 distinct CDR3 sequences, approximately 10% of them seen only once. Germline values: CDR1 SGHTA, CDR2 FQGNSA. Unmatched junction bases numbered 7, after V lost 6 bases and J lost 4 bases. The CDR3 runs to 15 residues. The TCR was taken from a male donor with ankylosing spondylitis. Sequenced input: blood, either unsorted or a sorted T cell fraction (not recorded which). The chain is built from TRBV7-2 and TRBJ2-7, with 12 positions matching TRBD1. The CDR3: CASRRGTGGGYEQYF. The CDR3 nucleotides read TGTGCCAGCAGGAGAGGGACAGGGGGCGGGTACGAGCAGTACTTC.